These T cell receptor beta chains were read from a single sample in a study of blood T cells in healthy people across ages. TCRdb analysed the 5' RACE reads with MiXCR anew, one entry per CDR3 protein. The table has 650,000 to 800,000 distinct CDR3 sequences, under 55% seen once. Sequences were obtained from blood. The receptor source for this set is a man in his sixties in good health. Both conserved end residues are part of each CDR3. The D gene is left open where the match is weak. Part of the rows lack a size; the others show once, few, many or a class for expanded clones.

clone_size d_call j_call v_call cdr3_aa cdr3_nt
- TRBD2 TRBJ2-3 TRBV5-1 CASSLDTSGAQYF TGCGCCAGCAGCTTGGATACTAGCGGGGCGCAGTATTTT
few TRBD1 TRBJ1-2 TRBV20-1 CSAIRQGDYGYTF TGCAGTGCTATCCGACAGGGAGACTATGGCTACACCTTC
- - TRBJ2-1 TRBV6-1 CASSEGIGSSYNEQFF TGTGCCAGCAGTGAAGGGATCGGGAGCTCCTACAATGAGCAGTTCTTC
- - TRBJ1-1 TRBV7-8 CASSVWTDTEAFF TGTGCCAGCAGCGTTTGGACAGACACTGAAGCTTTCTTT
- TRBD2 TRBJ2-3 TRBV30 CAWVKGLAGDTQYF TGTGCCTGGGTAAAGGGACTAGCGGGAGATACGCAGTATTTT
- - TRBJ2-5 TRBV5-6 CASSFVSTKIRETQYF TGTGCCAGCAGCTTTGTGAGCACAAAGATCCGGGAGACCCAGTACTTC
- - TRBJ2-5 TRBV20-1 CSARPGYQETQYF TGCAGTGCTAGGCCAGGGTACCAAGAGACCCAGTACTTC
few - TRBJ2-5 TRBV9 CASTPDPGQETQYF TGTGCCAGCACCCCAGACCCGGGACAAGAGACCCAGTACTTC
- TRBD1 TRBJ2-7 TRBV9 CASSEGQGAVYEQYF TGTGCCAGCAGCGAAGGACAGGGGGCGGTTTACGAGCAGTACTTC
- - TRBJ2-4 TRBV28 CASSLGRLEGIQYF TGTGCCAGCAGTTTGGGGAGATTAGAGGGCATTCAGTACTTC
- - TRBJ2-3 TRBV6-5 CASSPTGASQYF TGTGCCAGCAGCCCAACCGGGGCCAGCCAGTATTTT
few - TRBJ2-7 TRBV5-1 CASSLVGASNEQYF TGCGCCAGCAGCTTGGTTGGGGCGTCGAACGAGCAGTACTTC
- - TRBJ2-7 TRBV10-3 CAISETGASYEQYF TGTGCCATCAGTGAGACCGGGGCCTCCTACGAGCAGTACTTC
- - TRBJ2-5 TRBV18 CASSPPTGTQYF TGTGCCAGCTCACCTCCAACAGGGACCCAGTACTTC
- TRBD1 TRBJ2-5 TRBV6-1 CASQTGSWETQYF TGTGCCAGCCAGACAGGGTCCTGGGAGACCCAGTACTTC
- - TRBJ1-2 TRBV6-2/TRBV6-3 CASSQTHTGSDGYTF TGTGCCAGCAGTCAAACCCACACAGGGAGCGATGGCTACACCTTC
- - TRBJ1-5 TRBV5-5 CASSLQSGRGNQPQHF TGTGCCAGCAGCCTCCAGTCGGGCAGGGGCAATCAGCCCCAGCATTTT
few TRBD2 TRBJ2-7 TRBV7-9 CASSRYSGGASDEQYF TGTGCCAGCAGCAGATATAGCGGGGGGGCCTCCGACGAGCAGTACTTC
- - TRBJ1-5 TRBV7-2 CASSPSLTGNQPQHF TGCGCCAGCAGTCCAAGCCTGACAGGTAATCAGCCCCAGCATTTT
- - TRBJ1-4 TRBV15 CATSRGGQVNEKLFF TGTGCCACCAGCAGAGGGGGTCAAGTTAATGAAAAACTGTTTTTT
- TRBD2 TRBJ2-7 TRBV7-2 CASSSPGLGPYEQYF TGTGCCAGCAGCTCGCCGGGACTAGGTCCCTACGAGCAGTACTTC
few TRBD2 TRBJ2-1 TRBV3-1 CASSHIAGSGGPFGNEQFF TGTGCCAGCAGCCACATAGCTGGTAGCGGGGGGCCATTCGGGAATGAGCAGTTCTTC
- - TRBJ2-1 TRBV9 CASSVLHSGDETQFF TGTGCCAGCAGCGTACTTCACTCGGGCGACGAGACCCAGTTCTTC
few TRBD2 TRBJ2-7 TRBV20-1 CSATTNRAGGLYEQYF TGCAGTGCTACCACCAACAGAGCGGGGGGGCTTTACGAGCAGTACTTC
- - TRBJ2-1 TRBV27 CASSFRGAPEETQFF TGTGCCAGCAGTTTCCGCGGGGCCCCGGAGGAGACCCAGTTCTTC
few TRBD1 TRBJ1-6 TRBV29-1 CSAQGDYNSPLHF TGCAGCGCTCAGGGGGACTATAATTCACCCCTCCACTTT
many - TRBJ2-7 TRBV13 CASSSRLGEQYF TGTGCCAGCAGCTCAAGACTCGGCGAGCAGTACTTC
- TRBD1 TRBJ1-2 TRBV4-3 CASSQATGGVCGYTF TGCGCCAGCAGCCAAGCAACAGGGGGCGTCTGTGGCTACACCTTC
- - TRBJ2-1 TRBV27 CASSKAPQEISSYNEQFF TGTGCCAGCAGTAAGGCACCCCAGGAGATAAGCTCCTACAATGAGCAGTTCTTC